This TCR beta chain appears in the sequencing data of a study of T cell changes during pregnancy in multiple sclerosis. Using immunoSEQ multiplex PCR, the repertoire was profiled, and TCRdb retains in-frame clones only, with some absent. Of about 110,000 clones listed, 85% to 95% were seen once; the top ten hold less than 2%. Germline-derived CDR1 and CDR2 are LNHNV and YYDKDF (reference sequence). The CDR3 extends over 13 amino acids. V was shortened by 4 bases and J by 2 bases, with 8 bases between the two germline ends. Sequenced material: peripheral blood, taken after pregnancy. The chain has TRBV15 and TRBJ2-5; a weak D match, TRBD2 (5 bases). The origin of this receptor is a female donor with multiple sclerosis, enrolled in a pregnancy study. The CDR3, as DNA: TGTGCCACCAGCAAGGCGGGTCAAGAGACCCAGTACTTC. This sequence encodes CATSKAGQETQYF. The full variable domain, its missing parts supplied by reference TRBV15 and TRBJ2-5, is DAMVIQNPRYQVTQFGKPVTLSCSQTLNHNVMYWYQQKSSQAPKLLFHYYDKDFNNEADTPDNFQSRRPNTSFCFLDIRSPGLGDTAMYLCATSKAGQETQYFGPGTRLLVL.